The T cell receptor (beta chain) described here comes from a study of metastatic and nonmetastatic thyroid tumors. Study-level background: Malignant thyroid and benign thyroid patients provided blood and tumor or nodule tissue whose repertoires were compared.

Findings and caveats of the study: Versus benign nodules, malignant thyroid tumors reportedly had significantly higher TCR beta diversity, in blood and tumor.

In regard to this clone: The antigen remains undetermined.

V lost 7 bases, J lost 0 bases, and 13 bases lay in between. The CDR3 is 15 residues long. CDR1 MDHEN and CDR2 SYDVKM come from the germline V gene. Through MiXCR, TCRdb re-clonotyped the PCR reads. The sample holds 30,000 to 35,000 clones, almost 30% seen once. Nobody among the patients had been given any treatment before thyroid surgery. The sequenced sample was blood. The receptor was derived from a female donor with papillary thyroid cancer or a benign thyroid nodule (not recorded which). Some clones in this sample may be carry-over from other donors' samples. The rearrangement links TRBV28 to TRBJ2-1; unclear D gene. The CDR3 here is CASTLFQSSYNEQFF. The CDR3 DNA follows: TGTGCCAGCACCCTATTCCAGAGCTCCTACAATGAGCAGTTCTTC. The whole variable domain, remainder taken from reference TRBV28 and TRBJ2-1, is DVKVTQSSRYLVKRTGEKVFLECVQDMDHENMFWYRQDPGLGLRLIYFSYDVKMKEKGDIPEGYSVSREKKERFSLILESASTNQTSMYLCASTLFQSSYNEQFFGPGTRLTVL.